This T cell receptor (beta chain) derives from a study of blood T cell repertoires in COVID-19. Overall study: Samples representing acute and convalescent COVID-19 were sourced from the United States, Italy and Spain. The cDNA or gDNA used as material had been derived from T cells, B-cell-depleted T cells, or PBMCs.

This clone was recorded only once. As processed by the authors: How many nucleated cells were present was estimated from reference gene primer amplification. Profiling relied on immunoSEQ multiplex PCR, and the TCRdb table lists in-frame clones only, not all of them. V and J calls and clone size are given by that table; D and trimming were obtained from the DNA. The table includes 200,000 to 300,000 clones, more than 70% detected once. The CDR3 covers 14 residues. Germline assignment: CDR1 SGHRS and CDR2 YFSETQ. V was pared by 4 bases and J by 0 bases, with 10 bases between. This clonotype originated in a man at least 80 years old with acute or convalescent COVID-19. The sample taken for sequencing was peripheral blood. The chain combines TRBV5-1 with TRBJ1-1; D is unclear. The CDR3 protein is CASSTGNMNTEAFF. The CDR3, as DNA: TGCGCCAGCAGCACGGGGAACATGAACACTGAAGCTTTCTTT. Supplemented by reference TRBV5-1 and TRBJ1-1, the full variable domain reads KAGVTQTPRYLIKTRGQQVTLSCSPISGHRSVSWYQQTPGQGLQFLFEYFSETQRNKGNFPGRFSGRQFSNSRSEMNVSTLELGDSALYLCASSTGNMNTEAFFGQGTRLTVV.